The entry that follows covers one TCR beta chain sequence. Its specificity is unknown. These data come from a study of cytomegalovirus exposure and HLA in healthy donors. Study summary: Prior work identified 117 million unique TCR beta sequences in about 179 million T cells.

Study-wide findings and caveats: A later analysis found TCR association rates differed by HLA locus, highest for DRB1 and lowest for HLA-C. TCR beta V segments were, for the most part, productive about 87% or about 30% of the time in an earlier analysis.

This CDR3 region has 14 residues. CDR1 and CDR2 (germline): SGHRS, YFSETQ. Unmatched junction bases numbered 3, after V lost 4 bases and J lost 1 base. Primers: 60 Vbeta forward and 13 Jbeta reverse. Assay used: immunoSEQ multiplex PCR; TCRdb lists only in-frame clones, some missing. The sample lists 95,000 to 100,000 clones; around three quarters were seen once. The rearrangement joins TRBV5-1 to TRBJ1-2, with 8 bases that match TRBD1. Sequenced material: PBMCs. The TCR was taken from a middle-aged man in good health and CMV-seronegative. Here the CDR3 reads CASSHRGDNYGYTF. DNA for the CDR3: TGCGCCAGCAGCCACAGGGGGGATAACTATGGCTACACCTTC.